The 24 T cell receptor beta chains in this list originate from one sample, sequenced in a study of tissue T cells after allogeneic stem cell transplantation. TCRdb keeps only in-frame clones here, not all; method: immunoSEQ multiplex PCR. The data hold around 25,000 clones, with roughly nine tenths observed a single time. The specimen was blood, collected before transplantation. These receptors all come from a male donor at least 60 years old who later had graft-versus-host disease after an allogeneic stem cell transplant.

This clone was detected once. The chain couples TRBV27 to TRBJ2-7; 7 bases are a match to TRBD2. The CDR3 is made up of 15 amino acids. V dropped 6 bases and J dropped 4; count of bases not matched to a gene: 12. CDR1 is MNHEY and CDR2 is SMNVEV in the germline V gene (reference sequence). The CDR3 region has the DNA TGTGCCAGCAGCCGATTCAGCGGGATGGCATACGAGCAGTACTTC. Amino acid sequence: CASSRFSGMAYEQYF.

This clone was seen only a few times. This chain joins TRBV18 and TRBJ1-5; TRBD1 aligns across 7 bases. There are 15 residues in the CDR3. Germline CDR1 and CDR2: KGHSH and LQKENI. Germline trimming cut 3 bases from V and 4 bases from J; bases unmatched to any gene: 6. The CDR3: CASSPAGTVNQPQHF. As DNA, the CDR3 is TGTGCCAGCTCACCCGCCGGGACAGTTAATCAGCCCCAGCATTTT. Drawing the rest from reference TRBV18 and TRBJ1-5, the complete variable domain is NAGVMQNPRHLVRRRGQEARLRCSPMKGHSHVYWYRQLPEEGLKFMVYLQKENIIDESGMPKERFSAEFPKEGPSILRIQQVVRGDSAAYFCASSPAGTVNQPQHFGDGTRLSIL.

This sequence joins TRBV12-3 or TRBV12-4 and TRBJ2-7, with D perhaps matching TRBD2 (5 bases). The CDR3 has 12 amino acids. Trimming removed 3 bases from V and 6 bases from J, with 9 bases in between. The CDR3 spells CASSLSEGEQYF. The DNA for the CDR3 is TGTGCCAGCAGTTTGTCCGAGGGCGAGCAGTACTTC.

The rearrangement uses TRBV27 and TRBJ2-1; D might be TRBD1 or TRBD2, each matching 5 bases. The CDR3 is made up of 16 amino acids. The germline gives CDR1 MNHEY, CDR2 SMNVEV (reference sequence). The V end lost 7 bases, the J end lost 0 bases, and 16 bases lay between the germline ends. CDR3 amino acids: CASTPPGTGSYNEQFF. The CDR3 DNA sequence: TGTGCCAGCACTCCTCCAGGGACGGGCTCCTACAATGAGCAGTTCTTC.

This chain links TRBV28 with TRBJ2-7; D may be TRBD1 or TRBD2 (5 bases each). The germline gives CDR1 MDHEN, CDR2 SYDVKM. This CDR3 contains 15 residues. Trimming left V 3 bases short and J 4 bases short, with 16 bases between. The CDR3 region is CASSFRGLGAYEQYF. The CDR3 region has the DNA TGTGCCAGCAGTTTTCGGGGATTAGGGGCGTACGAGCAGTACTTC.

The chain recombines TRBV7-7 with TRBJ2-2, with TRBD2 identical over 11 bases. The CDR3 is made up of 14 amino acids. The trim removed 8 bases at V and 3 bases at J, leaving 2 bases unmatched. Germline values: CDR1 SSHAT, CDR2 FNYEAQ (reference sequence). The CDR3 loop reads CASGLAGDTGELFF. The CDR3 region has the DNA TGTGCCAGCGGACTAGCGGGCGACACCGGGGAGCTGTTTTTT.

The chain uses TRBV5-1 and TRBJ1-6; 8 bases align to TRBD1. CDR3 size: 13 residues. CDR1 SGHRS and CDR2 YFSETQ come from the germline V gene. V gave up 8 bases and J gave up 5 bases; unmatched junction bases: 3. The CDR3 DNA is TGCGCCAGTACAGGGGGAAATAATTCACCCCTCCACTTT. Residues: CASTGGNNSPLHF.

For the CDR3, the DNA is TGTGCCAGCATCCGTGCGGGGGGAAAAAGCTCCTACGAGCAGTACTTC. Its protein is CASIRAGGKSSYEQYF. The rearrangement links TRBV28 to TRBJ2-7, with TRBD2 identical over 8 bases. V trimming: 7 bases; J trimming: 0 bases; junction bases outside the gene matches: 11. Germline loops: CDR1 MDHEN, CDR2 SYDVKM. The CDR3 consists of 16 residues.

This clone showed up just once. This chain connects TRBV30 to TRBJ1-4; 9 bases are a match to TRBD1. The CDR3 covers 13 residues. V gave up 7 bases and J gave up 5 bases; unmatched junction bases: 5. Germline V gene lookup returns CDR1 GTSNPN and CDR2 SVGIG (reference sequence). This CDR3 is CASPGQGNEKLFF. CDR3 bases: TGTGCCTCCCCAGGACAGGGGAATGAAAAACTGTTTTTT. The whole variable domain, remainder taken from reference TRBV30 and TRBJ1-4, is SQTIHQWPATLVQPVGSPLSLECTVEGTSNPNLYWYRQAAGRGLQLLFYSVGIGQISSEVPQNLSASRPQDRQFILSSKKLLLSDSGFYLCASPGQGNEKLFFGSGTQLSVL.

The chain has TRBV6-2 or TRBV6-3 and TRBJ1-5, with D uncertain. Germline V gives CDR1 MNHEY, CDR2 SVGEGT. This CDR3 is 14 amino acids long. Trimming took 0 bases from V and 5 from J, leaving 8 bases between them. In DNA form, the CDR3 reads TGTGCCAGCAGTTACTCACGGCGCGATCAGCCCCAGCATTTT. It codes for CASSYSRRDQPQHF.

This chain joins TRBV9 and TRBJ1-1; D may be TRBD1 (5 bases). Trimming pared 4 bases from V and 7 bases from J, leaving 11 bases between. This CDR3 spans 12 amino acids. CDR1 SGDLS and CDR2 YYNGEE come from the germline V gene. As DNA, the CDR3 is TGTGCCAGCAGCCAAGACAGTAGTGAAGCTTTCTTT. This encodes CASSQDSSEAFF.

V usage is TRBV25-1 and J usage is TRBJ2-3, with 10 positions matching TRBD2. CDR3 length: 15 residues. The V segment lost 8 bases and the J segment 3 bases; nucleotides outside the gene matches: 8. CDR1 MGHDK and CDR2 SYGVNS come from the germline V gene. CDR3 DNA sequence: TGTGCCAGCGCGTCTAGCGGGAGCGAGACAGATACGCAGTATTTT. It encodes CASASSGSETDTQYF.

The V call is TRBV5-4, the J call TRBJ2-6; D remains unclear. CDR3 size: 14 residues. CDR1 SGHNT and CDR2 YYREEE come from the germline V gene (reference sequence). Trimming pared 5 bases from V and 2 bases from J, leaving 8 bases between. The CDR3 DNA reads TGTGCCAGCAGGGTTGGGACTGGGGCCAACGTCCTGACTTTC. Translation: CASRVGTGANVLTF.

V is TRBV5-4 and J is TRBJ1-6, with D possibly matching TRBD1 (6 bases). This CDR3 has 17 residues. Germline-derived CDR1 and CDR2 are SGHNT and YYREEE (reference sequence). Trimming removed 3 bases at V and 0 bases at J, with 13 bases between. The DNA for the CDR3 is TGTGCCAGCAGCTGGGGGGGCCCGAGCTCCTATAATTCACCCCTCCACTTT. Protein product: CASSWGGPSSYNSPLHF.

The chain is built from TRBV6-1 and TRBJ2-2; perhaps TRBD1 as D (6 bases). V was pared by 2 bases and J by 6 bases, with 13 bases between. CDR1 MNHNS and CDR2 SASEGT come from the germline V gene. The CDR3 runs to 15 residues. The CDR3 bases are TGTGCCAGCAGTGAACCCGCAGGGGTCCCCGGGGAGCTGTTTTTT. It is translated as CASSEPAGVPGELFF.

To note about this clone: The junction does not match germline at one end; this may be a read error. The gene calls are TRBV18 and TRBJ1-5; D remains unclear. CDR1 and CDR2 (germline): KGHSH, LQKENI. CDR3 length equals 14 residues. CDR3 nucleotides: TGTGCCAGCTCACCACGGGATCTTAGGAGGCCCCATCATTTT. Protein product: CASSPRDLRRPHHF.

The rearrangement links TRBV4-3 to TRBJ1-2, with D unclear. The V end was cut by 0 bases, the J end by 4 bases, with 15 bases between. Germline V gives CDR1 LGHNA, CDR2 YSLEER. The CDR3 has 16 residues. This CDR3 is CASSQDLGLTGYGYTF. The CDR3 DNA reads as TGCGCCAGCAGCCAAGATCTTGGGCTGACCGGCTATGGCTACACCTTC.

This clone occurred once. The chain couples TRBV7-9 to TRBJ2-1, with D possibly matching TRBD1 (6 bases). Germline CDR1 reads SEHNR; CDR2 reads FQNEAQ (reference sequence). This CDR3 has 15 residues. Between the trimmed V and J ends, which lost 2 bases and 0 bases, there was a span of 8 bases. The CDR3 protein is CASSLTGYSYNEQFF. Here the CDR3 DNA reads TGTGCCAGCAGCTTAACAGGGTACTCCTACAATGAGCAGTTCTTC.

The CDR3 region is CASNGVNTEAFF. As DNA, the CDR3 is TGTGCCAGCAATGGGGTGAACACTGAAGCTTTCTTT. The chain has TRBV3-1 (or the pseudogene TRBV3-2) and TRBJ1-1; D gene ambiguous. The length of the CDR3 is 12 residues. Trimming removed 7 bases from V and 0 bases from J, with 6 bases in between. In germline, CDR1 is LGHDT, CDR2 YNNKEL (reference sequence).

The rearrangement uses TRBV27 and TRBJ1-6; D uncertain. Per germline, CDR1 MNHEY and CDR2 SMNVEV (reference sequence). V lost 3 bases to trimming and J lost 9 bases, with 15 bases between them. The length of the CDR3 is 15 residues. As DNA, the CDR3 is TGTGCCAGCAGTTTTTCCCGGGGATTGGGTTCACCCCTCCACTTT. Protein sequence: CASSFSRGLGSPLHF.

This clone came up once. The CDR3 here is CAWTLASNEKLFF. CDR3 coding DNA: TGTGCCTGGACCTTAGCCTCTAATGAAAAACTGTTTTTT. V gene TRBV30 combines with J gene TRBJ1-4; unclear D gene. This CDR3 contains 13 residues. Germline CDR1 GTSNPN, CDR2 SVGIG (reference sequence). V was trimmed by 4 bases and J by 3 bases, leaving 9 bases between them.

This clone was found a few times. CDR3 sequence (DNA): TGTGCCAGCAGTGTGTACCGACCCGCGGGTCGCAATCAGCCCCAGCATTTT. Protein sequence: CASSVYRPAGRNQPQHF. The V gene is TRBV6-1, the J gene TRBJ1-5; D is uncertain. The CDR3 is made up of 17 amino acids. The germline V gene has CDR1 MNHNS and CDR2 SASEGT. Trimming stripped 4 bases from V and 2 bases from J, with 18 bases between.

This clone came up once. This chain connects TRBV2 to TRBJ1-4; TRBD1 is a possible D gene (5 bases). The V gene lost 5 bases and the J gene lost 7 bases, with 14 bases spanning the gap. This CDR3 spans 14 amino acids. The V gene's germline CDR1 is SNHLY and CDR2 FYNNEI. CDR3 nucleotides: TGTGCCAGCAGTCCCGGGAGGGGACCTGAAAAACTGTTTTTT. This sequence encodes CASSPGRGPEKLFF.

The chain joins TRBV28 to TRBJ1-3; TRBD1 is a possible D gene (5 bases). CDR3 length equals 13 residues. The V gene's germline CDR1 is MDHEN and CDR2 SYDVKM. Trimming shortened V by 5 bases and J by 9 bases, and 14 bases separated the two germline ends. The CDR3 loop reads CASSPYTRVTIYF. The CDR3 DNA sequence: TGTGCCAGCAGTCCCTATACCAGGGTCACCATATATTTT. The full variable domain, completed using reference TRBV28 and TRBJ1-3, is DVKVTQSSRYLVKRTGEKVFLECVQDMDHENMFWYRQDPGLGLRLIYFSYDVKMKEKGDIPEGYSVSREKKERFSLILESASTNQTSMYLCASSPYTRVTIYFGEGSWLTVV.